This TCR beta chain was captured by sequencing in a study of cytomegalovirus exposure and HLA in healthy donors. The PCR employed 60 Vbeta primers together with 13 Jbeta primers. The assay was immunoSEQ multiplex PCR, and TCRdb's table has in-frame clones only and misses some. This table holds some 47,000 clones. CDR1 and CDR2 (germline): SGHVS, FNYEAQ. This CDR3 is built from 12 residues. Trimming removed 5 bases at V and 9 bases at J, with 11 bases between. Whole-study results and caveats: DRB1 showed the most TCR associations and HLA-C the fewest in a later analysis, as rates varied by HLA locus. The classifier, whose performance was assessed in both the original and validation cohorts, reportedly diagnosed cytomegalovirus status with high specificity and sensitivity.

Note on this clone: Its antigen is unidentified.

The specimen was PBMCs. J is TRBJ2-1 and V is TRBV7-6; possible D gene TRBD1, 5 bases. The source is a middle-aged woman in good health and CMV-seronegative. CDR3 region: CASSLDSSEQFF. CDR3 nucleotide sequence: TGTGCCAGCAGCCTCGACAGTTCTGAGCAGTTCTTC.